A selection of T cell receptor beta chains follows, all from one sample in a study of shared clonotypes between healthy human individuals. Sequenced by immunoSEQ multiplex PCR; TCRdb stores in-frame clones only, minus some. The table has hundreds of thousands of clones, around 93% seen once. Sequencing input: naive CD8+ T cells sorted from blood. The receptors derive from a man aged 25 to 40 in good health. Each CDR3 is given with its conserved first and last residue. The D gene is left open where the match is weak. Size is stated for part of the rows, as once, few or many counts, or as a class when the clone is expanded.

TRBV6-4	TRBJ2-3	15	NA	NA	CASSDSQGSTDTQYF	TGTGCCAGCAGTGACTCCCAGGGTTCCACAGATACGCAGTATTTT
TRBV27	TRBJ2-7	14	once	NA	CASSPGRGPYEQYF	TGTGCCAGCAGTCCCGGACGGGGGCCCTACGAGCAGTACTTC
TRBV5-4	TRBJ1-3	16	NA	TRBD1	CASSKGTERAGNTIYF	TGTGCCAGCAGCAAAGGGACAGAGCGGGCTGGAAACACCATATATTTT
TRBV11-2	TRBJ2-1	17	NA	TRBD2	CASSLDAATSRLDEQFF	TGTGCCAGCAGCTTAGATGCAGCGACTAGCCGTCTTGATGAGCAGTTCTTC
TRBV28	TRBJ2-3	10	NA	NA	CASSLGTQYF	TGTGCCAGCAGTTTGGGTACGCAGTATTTT
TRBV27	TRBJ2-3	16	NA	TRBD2	CASSQGLAGPTDTQYF	TGTGCCAGCAGTCAGGGACTAGCGGGGCCCACAGATACGCAGTATTTT
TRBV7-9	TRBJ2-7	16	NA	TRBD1	CASSFGDRGIMDEQYF	TGTGCCAGCAGTTTTGGGGACAGGGGGATTATGGACGAGCAGTACTTC
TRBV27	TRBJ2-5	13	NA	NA	CASSSAREETQYF	TGTGCCAGCAGTTCCGCCAGGGAAGAGACCCAGTACTTC
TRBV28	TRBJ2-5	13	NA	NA	CASSRTNQETQYF	TGTGCCAGCAGTAGGACAAACCAAGAGACCCAGTACTTC
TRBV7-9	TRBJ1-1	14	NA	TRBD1	CASSLVQGEFGAFF	TGTGCCAGCAGCTTAGTGCAGGGGGAGTTTGGAGCTTTCTTT
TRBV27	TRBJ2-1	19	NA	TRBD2	CASSLRVPGLAGATVEQFF	TGTGCCAGCAGTTTACGGGTCCCGGGACTAGCGGGAGCTACGGTTGAGCAGTTCTTC
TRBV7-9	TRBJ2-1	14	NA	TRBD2	CASSPVLAGNEQFF	TGTGCCAGCAGTCCAGTATTAGCGGGCAATGAGCAGTTCTTC
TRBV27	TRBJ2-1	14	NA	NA	CASSWGGLRNEQFF	TGTGCCAGCAGTTGGGGGGGGCTCCGGAATGAGCAGTTCTTC
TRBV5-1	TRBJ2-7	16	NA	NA	CASSLEPGRFSREQYF	TGCGCCAGCAGCTTGGAACCCGGGCGCTTCTCCCGCGAGCAGTACTTC
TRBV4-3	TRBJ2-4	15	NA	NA	CASSQSSGPKNIQYF	TGCGCCAGCAGCCAATCCTCCGGGCCCAAAAACATTCAGTACTTC
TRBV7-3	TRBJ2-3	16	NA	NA	CASSLTTASGTDTQYF	TGTGCCAGCAGCTTAACGACGGCTAGCGGCACAGATACGCAGTATTTT
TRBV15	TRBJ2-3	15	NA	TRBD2	CATSRLAGGGDTQYF	TGTGCCACCAGCAGGCTAGCGGGAGGGGGAGATACGCAGTATTTT
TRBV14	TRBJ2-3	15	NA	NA	CASSHREGDTDTQYF	TGTGCCAGCAGCCATCGTGAGGGGGACACAGATACGCAGTATTTT
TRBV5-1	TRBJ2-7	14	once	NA	CASSLVDSSYEQYF	TGCGCCAGCAGCTTGGTAGACAGTTCCTACGAGCAGTACTTC
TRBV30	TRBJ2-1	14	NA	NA	CAWSVKGGYNEQFF	TGTGCCTGGAGTGTGAAGGGTGGCTACAATGAGCAGTTCTTC
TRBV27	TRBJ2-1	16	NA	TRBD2	CASSSGISGGYNEQFF	TGTGCCAGCAGTTCCGGAATAAGCGGGGGTTACAATGAGCAGTTCTTC
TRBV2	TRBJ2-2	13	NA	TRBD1	CASRQGMTGELFF	TGTGCCAGCCGACAGGGGATGACCGGGGAGCTGTTTTTT
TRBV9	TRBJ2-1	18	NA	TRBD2	CASSAGGLATLSYNEQFF	TGTGCCAGCAGCGCAGGGGGACTAGCGACCCTCTCCTACAATGAGCAGTTCTTC
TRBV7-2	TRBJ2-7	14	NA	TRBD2	CASSPLADLYEQYF	TGTGCCAGCAGCCCCCTAGCGGACTTATACGAGCAGTACTTC
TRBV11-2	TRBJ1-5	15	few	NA	CASSKSSGADQPQHF	TGTGCCAGCAGCAAATCTTCGGGCGCGGATCAGCCCCAGCATTTT
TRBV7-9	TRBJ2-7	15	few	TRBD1	CASSENRDSSYEQYF	TGTGCCAGCAGCGAAAACCGGGACAGCTCCTACGAGCAGTACTTC
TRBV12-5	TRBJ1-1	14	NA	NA	CASGLTGSGTEAFF	TGTGCTAGTGGTTTGACGGGATCGGGCACTGAAGCTTTCTTT
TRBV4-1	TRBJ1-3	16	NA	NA	CASSQEFRGAGNTIYF	TGCGCCAGCAGCCAAGAATTTAGGGGCGCTGGAAACACCATATATTTT
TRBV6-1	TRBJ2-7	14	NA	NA	CASNWDNQNYEQYF	TGTGCCAGCAACTGGGACAATCAAAACTACGAGCAGTACTTC
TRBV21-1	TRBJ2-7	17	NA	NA	CASSKINRGLRVYEQYF	TGTGCCAGCAGCAAAATAAACCGAGGGTTGCGGGTTTACGAGCAGTACTTC
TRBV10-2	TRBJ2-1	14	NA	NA	CASSGRDSYNEQFF	TGCGCCAGCAGTGGTAGGGACTCCTACAATGAGCAGTTCTTC
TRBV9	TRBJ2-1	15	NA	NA	CASSFPLGSYNEQFF	TGTGCCAGCAGTTTCCCGCTAGGCTCCTACAATGAGCAGTTCTTC
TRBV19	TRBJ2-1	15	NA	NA	CASSTVGSGSNEQFF	TGTGCCAGTAGTACCGTCGGGAGTGGCTCCAATGAGCAGTTCTTC
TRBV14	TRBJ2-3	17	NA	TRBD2	CASSQIGLAGTWDTQYF	TGTGCCAGCAGCCAAATTGGGCTAGCGGGAACCTGGGATACGCAGTATTTT
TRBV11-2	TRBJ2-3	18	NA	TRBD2	CASSLRLLAGGSTDTQYF	TGTGCCAGCAGCTTAAGGCTCCTAGCGGGGGGTAGCACAGATACGCAGTATTTT
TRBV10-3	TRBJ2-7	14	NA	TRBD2	CAISQREGSYEQYF	TGTGCCATCAGTCAGCGGGAGGGCTCCTACGAGCAGTACTTC
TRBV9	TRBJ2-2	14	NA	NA	CASSVVQNTGELFF	TGTGCCAGCAGCGTAGTACAGAACACCGGGGAGCTGTTTTTT
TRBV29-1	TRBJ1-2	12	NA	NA	CSVDQGYYGYTF	TGCAGCGTGGATCAGGGTTACTATGGCTACACCTTC
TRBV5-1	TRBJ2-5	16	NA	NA	CASSLRGSLVQETQYF	TGCGCCAGCAGCCTCCGGGGGTCGCTAGTCCAAGAGACCCAGTACTTC
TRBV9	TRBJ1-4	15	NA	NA	CASSPAGVTNEKLFF	TGTGCCAGCAGCCCAGCAGGGGTAACTAATGAAAAACTGTTTTTT
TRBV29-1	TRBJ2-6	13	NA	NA	CSVVAWGANVLTF	TGCAGCGTTGTAGCGTGGGGGGCCAACGTCCTGACTTTC
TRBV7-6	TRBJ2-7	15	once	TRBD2	CASSLAGGPAAEQYF	TGTGCCAGCAGCTTAGCGGGAGGGCCGGCTGCCGAGCAGTACTTC
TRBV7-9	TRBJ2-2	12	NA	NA	CASSYSPGELFF	TGTGCCAGCAGCTACTCCCCCGGGGAGCTGTTTTTT
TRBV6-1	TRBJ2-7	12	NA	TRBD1	CASRDSSYEQYF	TGTGCCAGTCGGGACAGCTCCTACGAGCAGTACTTC
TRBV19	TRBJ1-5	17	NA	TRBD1	CASSIDPGQVLNQPQHF	TGTGCCAGTAGTATAGATCCGGGACAGGTCCTCAATCAGCCCCAGCATTTT
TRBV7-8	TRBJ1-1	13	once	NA	CASLPAGPTRAFF	TGTGCCAGCCTCCCAGCTGGCCCCACCAGGGCTTTCTTT
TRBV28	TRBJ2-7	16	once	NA	CASSPTTSFSSYEQYF	TGTGCCAGCAGCCCGACCACGAGCTTTAGCTCCTACGAGCAGTACTTC
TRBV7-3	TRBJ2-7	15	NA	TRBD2	CASSLFGGSSYEQYF	TGTGCCAGCAGCTTATTCGGCGGGAGCTCCTACGAGCAGTACTTC
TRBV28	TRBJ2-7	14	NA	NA	CASRGRGGTYEQYF	TGTGCCAGCAGGGGCCGGGGCGGGACCTACGAGCAGTACTTC
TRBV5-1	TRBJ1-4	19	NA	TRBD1	CASSHQVDRDESRNEKLFF	TGCGCCAGCAGCCACCAGGTAGACAGGGATGAAAGCAGGAATGAAAAACTGTTTTTT
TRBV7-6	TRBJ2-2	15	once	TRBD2	CASSPTTSWTGELFF	TGTGCCAGCAGCCCAACGACTAGCTGGACCGGGGAGCTGTTTTTT
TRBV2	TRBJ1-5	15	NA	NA	CASSLNRGPNQPQHF	TGTGCCAGCAGTCTCAACCGGGGCCCAAATCAGCCCCAGCATTTT
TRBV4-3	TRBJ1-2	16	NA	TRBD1	CASSTRTGGANYGYTF	TGCGCCAGCAGCACCCGGACAGGGGGCGCGAACTATGGCTACACCTTC
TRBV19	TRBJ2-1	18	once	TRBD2	CASSKGLAEESSYNEQFF	TGTGCCAGTAGTAAGGGACTAGCGGAGGAGAGCTCCTACAATGAGCAGTTCTTC
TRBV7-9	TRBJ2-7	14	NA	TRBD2	CASSNGLVRDEQYF	TGTGCCAGCAGCAATGGACTAGTCCGGGACGAGCAGTACTTC
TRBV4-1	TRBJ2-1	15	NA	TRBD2	CASSQVTSGYNEQFF	TGCGCCAGCAGCCAAGTAACTAGCGGCTACAATGAGCAGTTCTTC